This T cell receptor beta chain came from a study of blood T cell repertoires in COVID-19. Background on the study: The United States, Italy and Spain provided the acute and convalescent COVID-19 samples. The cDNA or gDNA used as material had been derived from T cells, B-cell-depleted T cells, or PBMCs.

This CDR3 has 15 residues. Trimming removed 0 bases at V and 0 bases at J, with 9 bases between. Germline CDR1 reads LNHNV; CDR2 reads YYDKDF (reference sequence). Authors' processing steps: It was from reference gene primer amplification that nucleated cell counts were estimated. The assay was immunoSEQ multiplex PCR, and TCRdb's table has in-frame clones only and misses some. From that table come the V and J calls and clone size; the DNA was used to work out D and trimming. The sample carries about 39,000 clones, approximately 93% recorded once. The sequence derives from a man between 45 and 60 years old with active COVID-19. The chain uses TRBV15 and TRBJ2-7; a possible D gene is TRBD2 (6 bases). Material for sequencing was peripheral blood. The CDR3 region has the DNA TGTGCCACCAGCAGAGAAAGCGGGTTCTCCTACGAGCAGTACTTC. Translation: CATSRESGFSYEQYF.